This entry lists 27 T cell receptor beta chains sequenced from one sample in a study of TIL therapy for anti-PD-1-resistant metastatic lung cancer. The time point here: pre-treatment sample, taken before nivolumab and TIL therapy. Sequencing used immunoSEQ v3. The assay was immunoSEQ multiplex PCR, and TCRdb's table has in-frame clones only and misses some. The sample shows 25,000 to 40,000 clones, 74% of them seen only once. Sequences were derived from blood, sampled at baseline. The origin of the receptors is a woman aged 30-79 years with non-small cell lung cancer.

In regard to this clone: The sample contains more than one DNA sequence encoding this CDR3. The V call is TRBV28, the J call TRBJ1-2; D remains unclear. The CDR3 covers 14 residues. The germline CDR1 and CDR2 sequences are MDHEN and SYDVKM. V was pared by 2 bases and J by 4 bases, with 11 bases between. The CDR3 protein is CASSLGAGLYGYTF. The CDR3 bases are TGTGCCAGCAGTTTAGGCGCAGGACTCTATGGCTACACCTTC.

Comments on this clone: The sample contains more than one DNA sequence encoding this CDR3. The chain is built from TRBV19 and TRBJ2-5; TRBD1 matches at 11 bases. Germline trimming cut 3 bases from V and 4 bases from J; bases unmatched to any gene: 1. This CDR3 has 14 amino acids. CDR1 and CDR2 (germline): LNHDA, SQIVND (reference sequence). CDR3 residues: CASSIGQGAETQYF. The CDR3 DNA reads TGTGCCAGTAGTATTGGACAGGGGGCAGAGACCCAGTACTTC.

This chain uses TRBV27 with TRBJ2-1; 14 bases are shared with TRBD2. The CDR3 sequence is 15 residues long. V trimming: 6 bases; J trimming: 9 bases; junction bases outside the gene matches: 7. Germline CDR1 is MNHEY and CDR2 is SMNVEV (reference sequence). The CDR3 DNA reads as TGTGCCAGCAGCCAGGGACTAGCGGGAGTGAGTGAGCAGTTCTTC. Translated, it gives CASSQGLAGVSEQFF.

This clone has a handful of counts. The rearrangement uses TRBV30 and TRBJ2-2; D perhaps matches TRBD2 (6 bases). Germline V lookup: CDR1 GTSNPN, CDR2 SVGIG (reference sequence). V was trimmed by 5 bases and J by 3 bases, leaving 7 bases between them. This CDR3 contains 12 residues. The CDR3 DNA follows: TGTGCCTGGTCGGGGGACACCGGGGAGCTGTTTTTT. Its protein product is CAWSGDTGELFF.

This clone was observed a handful of times. The chain joins TRBV7-6 to TRBJ2-5, with 10 bases matching TRBD2. This CDR3 comprises 16 residues. V shed 1 base, J shed 3 bases, and the junction held 5 bases outside the gene matches. The germline V gene encodes CDR1 SGHVS and CDR2 FNYEAQ. The CDR3 DNA is TGTGCCAGCAGCTTAGTTCCAGCGGGAGGGGAAGAGACCCAGTACTTC. Encoded protein: CASSLVPAGGEETQYF.

The CDR3 nucleotides are TGTGCCAGCAGCTTAGGTGTCTACGAGCAGTACTTC. Protein: CASSLGVYEQYF. The chain carries TRBV11-2 and TRBJ2-7, with D unclear. This CDR3 is 12 amino acids long. Germline values: CDR1 SGHAT, CDR2 FQNNGV. The V gene lost 1 base and the J gene lost 3 bases, with 4 bases spanning the gap.

The chain combines TRBV5-1 with TRBJ2-5, with 12 bases identical to TRBD2. Germline CDR1 and CDR2: SGHRS and YFSETQ. This CDR3 contains 16 residues. Unmatched junction bases numbered 4, after V lost 0 bases and J lost 4 bases. The CDR3 reads CASSLVLAGGVETQYF. In DNA, the CDR3 is TGCGCCAGCAGCTTGGTACTAGCGGGAGGAGTAGAGACCCAGTACTTC.

V gene TRBV27 combines with J gene TRBJ1-1; D is possibly TRBD1 (6 bases). The length of the CDR3 is 13 residues. CDR1 and CDR2 from the germline V gene are MNHEY and SMNVEV (reference sequence). The V end was cut by 8 bases, the J end by 1 base, with 11 bases between. The CDR3 DNA follows: TGTGCCAGCCACAGGGTGGAGAACACTGAAGCTTTCTTT. The encoded protein is CASHRVENTEAFF.

V and J are TRBV19 and TRBJ2-2; D uncertain. Between the trimmed V and J ends, which lost 5 bases and 3 bases, there was a span of 4 bases. CDR1 is LNHDA and CDR2 is SQIVND in the germline V gene (reference sequence). The CDR3 is 12 amino acids. The CDR3 protein is CASSFDTGELFF. The CDR3 region has the DNA TGTGCCAGTAGTTTCGACACCGGGGAGCTGTTTTTT.

The J gene is TRBJ1-1, the V gene TRBV5-1, with D tentatively TRBD1 (5 bases). The CDR3 sequence is 17 residues long. CDR1 and CDR2 from the germline V gene are SGHRS and YFSETQ. Trimming shortened V by 5 bases and J by 1 base, and 21 bases separated the two germline ends. The CDR3 DNA reads TGCGCCAGCAGTATTGGGGGGGAGGAATGGAGGAACACTGAAGCTTTCTTT. This codes for CASSIGGEEWRNTEAFF.

This sequence joins TRBV5-1 and TRBJ1-2; no definite D call. Germline V lookup: CDR1 SGHRS, CDR2 YFSETQ. Trimming removed 0 bases from V and 8 bases from J, with 11 bases in between. The CDR3 sequence is 13 residues long. This chain's CDR3 is CASSLESGGGYTF. CDR3 DNA: TGCGCCAGCAGCTTGGAGTCAGGAGGAGGCTACACCTTC. The entire variable domain, with the rest obtained from reference TRBV5-1 and TRBJ1-2, is as follows: KAGVTQTPRYLIKTRGQQVTLSCSPISGHRSVSWYQQTPGQGLQFLFEYFSETQRNKGNFPGRFSGRQFSNSRSEMNVSTLELGDSALYLCASSLESGGGYTFGSGTRLTVV.

The CDR3 region is CASSILRQSGNEKLFF. The CDR3 DNA reads TGTGCCAGCAGCATCCTTAGACAGAGCGGAAATGAAAAACTGTTTTTT. The chain is built from TRBV7-9 and TRBJ1-4, with a possible D match to TRBD1 (5 bases). V was cut by 5 bases and J by 5 bases, with 18 bases left in between. The CDR3 runs 16 residues. Germline V gives CDR1 SEHNR, CDR2 FQNEAQ (reference sequence). Using reference TRBV7-9 and TRBJ1-4 for the parts outside the CDR3, the full variable domain is DTGVSQNPRHKITKRGQNVTFRCDPISEHNRLYWYRQTLGQGPEFLTYFQNEAQLEKSRLLSDRFSAERPKGSFSTLEIQRTEQGDSAMYLCASSILRQSGNEKLFFGSGTQLSVL.

The chain is built from TRBV7-7 and TRBJ2-5; perhaps TRBD1 as D (5 bases). V gave up 5 bases and J gave up 4 bases, with 14 bases separating them. The length of the CDR3 is 14 residues. Germline values: CDR1 SSHAT, CDR2 FNYEAQ (reference sequence). CDR3 residues: CASSLSGLGETQYF. In DNA, the CDR3 is TGTGCCAGCAGCCTTTCAGGGTTAGGAGAGACCCAGTACTTC. Drawing the rest from reference TRBV7-7 and TRBJ2-5, the complete variable domain is GAGVSQSPRYKVTKRGQDVTLRCDPISSHATLYWYQQALGQGPEFLTYFNYEAQPDKSGLPSDRFSAERPEGSISTLTIQRTEQRDSAMYRCASSLSGLGETQYFGPGTRLLVL.

This clone was seen a single time. The chain combines TRBV9 with TRBJ2-7, with 8 bases lining up with TRBD1. Germline values: CDR1 SGDLS, CDR2 YYNGEE. Losses at the gene ends were 3 bases for V and 1 base for J; bases not matched to a gene: 6. This CDR3 is 15 amino acids long. CDR3 DNA: TGTGCCAGCAGCGCCGACGGGACAGGATCCTACGAGCAGTACTTC. Its translation: CASSADGTGSYEQYF.

The CDR3 region has the DNA TGCGCCAGCAGACGCCGACTAGGAGGCACAGATACGCAGTATTTT. Encoded protein: CASRRRLGGTDTQYF. The chain couples TRBV10-1 to TRBJ2-3; D may be TRBD2 (6 bases). This CDR3 contains 15 residues. Germline CDR1 reads WNHNN; CDR2 reads SYGVQD (reference sequence). V shed 6 bases and J shed 1 base, with 14 bases lying between them.

The V call is TRBV7-8, the J call TRBJ1-4; a weak D match, TRBD1 (6 bases). The germline V gene encodes CDR1 SGHVS and CDR2 FQNEAQ. CDR3 size: 14 residues. The germline V and J ends were trimmed by 3 bases and 8 bases, with 13 bases remaining between them. DNA of the CDR3: TGTGCCAGCAGCTTTTGGGGGGCGGGAGAAAAACTGTTTTTT. Its protein product is CASSFWGAGEKLFF.

The chain couples TRBV5-4 to TRBJ2-1, with 8 bases identical to TRBD2. The CDR3 runs 16 residues. Germline assignment: CDR1 SGHNT and CDR2 YYREEE (reference sequence). J was trimmed by 3 bases and V by 4 bases; bases with no gene match: 9. Here the CDR3 DNA reads TGTGCCAGCAGCCAACCGGGACTAGGACTCTACAATGAGCAGTTCTTC. Protein sequence: CASSQPGLGLYNEQFF.

The V call is TRBV27, the J call TRBJ1-1; 7 bases fit TRBD1. The length of the CDR3 is 13 residues. Germline CDR1 is MNHEY and CDR2 is SMNVEV (reference sequence). The trim removed 6 bases at V and 4 bases at J, leaving 5 bases unmatched. CDR3 loop: CASRPQGSTEAFF. The CDR3 nucleotides read TGTGCCAGCAGACCACAGGGGAGCACTGAAGCTTTCTTT.

This chain joins TRBV27 and TRBJ2-5; TRBD1 matches 9 bases. Germline V gene lookup returns CDR1 MNHEY and CDR2 SMNVEV (reference sequence). The CDR3 loop spans 15 amino acids. J was trimmed by 2 bases and V by 4 bases; bases with no gene match: 5. CDR3 in DNA: TGTGCCAGCAGTTCCAGGACAGGGGAACAAGAGACCCAGTACTTC. Translating gives CASSSRTGEQETQYF.

The chain carries TRBV6-1 and TRBJ1-3; TRBD1 matches at 7 bases. This CDR3 has 11 amino acids. The V and J ends lost 0 bases and 15 bases, in that order; junction bases with no gene match: 2. Germline CDR1 and CDR2: MNHNS and SASEGT. The CDR3 DNA is TGTGCCAGCAGTGAAGCCTGGGACAGATATTTT. Its translation: CASSEAWDRYF.

The chain is built from TRBV6-1 and TRBJ2-3; the D gene is possibly TRBD2 (5 bases). Germline lookup yields CDR1 MNHNS and CDR2 SASEGT. The CDR3 length is 14 residues. V was clipped by 6 bases and J by 2 bases, with 12 bases between them. The CDR3 coding sequence is TGTGCCAGCAGACCTCCGGGGTCCACAGATACGCAGTATTTT. It codes for CASRPPGSTDTQYF.

This clone was seen a few times. CDR3 nucleotides: TGTGCCAGCAGCGTAAGGACGGGATCCATAGGGGAGACCCAGTACTTC. This sequence encodes CASSVRTGSIGETQYF. The chain employs TRBV9 and TRBJ2-5; tentatively, D is TRBD2 (5 bases). CDR1 and CDR2 from the germline V gene are SGDLS and YYNGEE. This CDR3 region has 16 residues. Trimming stripped 1 base from V and 5 bases from J, with 18 bases between.

The chain combines TRBV7-8 with TRBJ2-1; 7 bases line up with TRBD2. Germline lookup yields CDR1 SGHVS and CDR2 FQNEAQ. The CDR3 runs 14 residues. After removal of 1 base from V and 9 bases from J, the junction contained 6 bases not matched to a gene. The CDR3 nucleotides read TGTGCCAGCAGCTTAGTGACTAGCATCGGTGAGCAGTTCTTC. Translation: CASSLVTSIGEQFF.

This rearrangement joins TRBV11-2 to TRBJ2-7; 9 bases are a match to TRBD2. J was trimmed by 1 base and V by 4 bases; bases with no gene match: 11. Germline loops: CDR1 SGHAT, CDR2 FQNNGV. This CDR3 is built from 17 residues. As DNA, the CDR3 is TGTGCCAGCAGCTACGGGACTAGCCTGTCCGCGTCCTACGAGCAGTACTTC. The encoded protein is CASSYGTSLSASYEQYF.

This clone was picked up a small number of times. CDR3 protein: CASTYGTVTYEQYF. In nucleotides, the CDR3 is TGCGCCAGCACATACGGGACAGTAACTTACGAGCAGTACTTC. The chain employs TRBV10-1 and TRBJ2-7; TRBD1 matches at 7 bases. CDR3 size: 14 residues. The germline V gene has CDR1 WNHNN and CDR2 SYGVQD (reference sequence). Trimming at V came to 7 bases and at J to 4 bases, leaving 10 bases not matched to a gene.

The chain combines TRBV11-2 with TRBJ2-3; no clear D. Germline values: CDR1 SGHAT, CDR2 FQNNGV. This CDR3 spans 15 amino acids. Trimming shortened V by 3 bases and J by 5 bases, and 15 bases separated the two germline ends. CDR3 sequence reads: CASSFGPELVDTQYF. Written as DNA, the CDR3 is TGTGCCAGCAGCTTCGGACCCGAGCTGGTAGATACGCAGTATTTT.

This clone was seen a single time. The chain is built from TRBV6-6 and TRBJ1-4; a possible D gene is TRBD1 (6 bases). Trimming left V 8 bases short and J 8 bases short, with 18 bases between. This CDR3 has 14 residues. Germline V gives CDR1 MNHNY, CDR2 SVGAGI (reference sequence). CDR3 sequence (DNA): TGTGCCAGCGCCCGGGACACGATGTGGGAAAAACTGTTTTTT. Translating it yields CASARDTMWEKLFF.